Below, 2 T cell receptor beta chains from the same sample are listed, as sequenced in a study of T cell clones after liver transplantation. Libraries were prepared by immunoSEQ multiplex PCR; TCRdb keeps only in-frame clonotypes and omits some of them. The data show under 20,000 clones, around 87% seen once. The starting material was CD8+ T cells from blood, obtained 45 to 47 months after liver transplant. The source of these receptors is a human patient who received a liver transplant. Some T cells may have come from the graft donor.

This chain connects TRBV7-9 to TRBJ1-4; 7 nucleotides align to TRBD1. V lost 5 bases to trimming and J lost 2 bases; unmatched junction nucleotides: 5. The CDR3 has 15 residues. Germline V gene sequence: CDR1 SEHNR, CDR2 FQNEAQ (reference sequence). CDR3 region: CASSPPTGTNEKLFF. The DNA of the CDR3 is TGTGCCAGCAGCCCCCCGACAGGGACTAATGAAAAACTGTTTTTT.

The chain uses TRBV7-9 and TRBJ2-7, with D unclear. The V end was cut by 5 bases, the J end by 7 bases, with 12 bases between. The CDR3 has 12 residues. CDR1 is SEHNR, CDR2 FQNEAQ, per germline (reference sequence). The DNA of the CDR3 is TGTGCCAGCAGCAGCAATGAGGCGGAGCAGTACTTC. Protein: CASSSNEAEQYF.